Below are 3 T cell receptor beta chains sequenced from a single sample in a study of CD8 T cells in Susac syndrome (dated by TCRdb to the late 2010s). The protocol used for the library was the immunoSEQ multiplex PCR assay. RNA was extracted using the RNeasy kit, and 0.5 to 1 microgram was reverse transcribed with random hexamers. Through fastp at Q25 and MiXCR, TCRdb rebuilt clones from the public reads, retaining in-frame beta chains. Each entry is one CDR3 protein sequence, shown with its most common DNA and genes. The sample includes 130,000 or so distinct CDR3 sequences, with roughly 80% observed a single time. The ten largest clones take up around 0.5% of the sample. The sample taken for sequencing was CD8+ T cells from PBMCs. Receptors were obtained from a human donor with multiple sclerosis.

V usage is TRBV12-3 or TRBV12-4 and J usage is TRBJ1-1, with D tentatively TRBD1 (5 bases). The V end was cut by 2 bases, the J end by 1 base, with 8 bases between. The CDR3 sequence is 14 residues long. The CDR3 nucleotides read TGTGCCAGCAGTTTAATGGGGGGGAACACTGAAGCTTTCTTT. This sequence encodes CASSLMGGNTEAFF.

V gene TRBV7-8 combines with J gene TRBJ2-3, with D tentatively TRBD1 or TRBD2 (5 bases each). The V and J ends lost 3 bases and 1 base respectively, with 11 bases between them. The CDR3 runs to 15 residues. Germline CDR1 reads SGHVS; CDR2 reads FQNEAQ. The CDR3, as DNA: TGTGCCAGCAGCTTCCGGGGCCTTGGCACAGATACGCAGTATTTT. Amino acid sequence: CASSFRGLGTDTQYF.

This clonotype was picked up a small number of times. The rearrangement links TRBV27 to TRBJ1-1; no clear D gene. Trimming took 6 bases from V and 2 from J, leaving 10 bases between them. The CDR3 is 13 amino acids. CDR1 MNHEY and CDR2 SMNVEV come from the germline V gene (reference sequence). The CDR3 DNA is TGTGCCAGCAGGATATTAATAAACACTGAAGCTTTCTTT. Protein sequence: CASRILINTEAFF.